The next 16 T cell receptor beta chains were all read from a single sample in a study of Graves' ophthalmopathy and Graves' hyperthyroidism. Transcripts of RNA were the source for amplifying TCR beta CDR3 regions. The first round was an RT-PCR with HTBI primers, and the second round was a multiplex PCR. TCRdb used MiXCR to reprocess the multiplex PCR reads, holding one entry per CDR3 protein. Here the sample spans 740,000 or so distinct CDR3 sequences, about 44% being singletons. The sample consisted of peripheral blood. These receptors all come from an adult man with Graves' ophthalmopathy.

This clonotype was seen a few times. The genes are TRBV11-2 and TRBJ1-1, with TRBD1 matching over 7 bases. The V and J ends lost 6 bases and 3 bases, in that order; junction bases with no gene match: 10. The CDR3 is 15 amino acids. Germline CDR1 SGHAT, CDR2 FQNNGV. CDR3 in DNA: TGTGCCAGCAGGCACGATAGGGGGCTCGACACTGAAGCTTTCTTT. Its protein product is CASRHDRGLDTEAFF.

This clonotype has only a few counts. This clone may be a read error of a much larger clone one base away. V and J are TRBV2 and TRBJ1-5; D is unclear. V lost 6 bases and J 5 bases, leaving 11 bases between the germline ends. This CDR3 is built from 13 residues. Per the germline V gene, CDR1 is SNHLY and CDR2 is FYNNEI. The CDR3 DNA is TGTGCCAGCAGCGAGGACGTGTATCAGCCCCAGCATTTT. This translates into CASSEDVYQPQHF.

The V call is TRBV10-3, the J call TRBJ1-4; D is unclear. CDR3 length: 13 residues. Germline CDR1 reads ENHRY; CDR2 reads SYGVKD. The V gene lost 3 bases and the J gene lost 7 bases, with 9 bases spanning the gap. Written as DNA, the CDR3 is TGTGCCATCAGTGACGGTAACACTGAAAAACTGTTTTTT. Encoded protein: CAISDGNTEKLFF.

The table lists this clonotype with many counts. V usage is TRBV9 and J usage is TRBJ1-5; D ambiguous. Germline CDR1 SGDLS, CDR2 YYNGEE. CDR3 length: 15 residues. Trimming cost V 0 bases and J 6 bases, with 13 bases left between them. The CDR3 region has the DNA TGTGCCAGCAGCGTAGGCGGGAGGGATGGTCAGCCCCAGCATTTT. Its translation is CASSVGGRDGQPQHF.

In regard to this clonotype: The junction departs from germline at one end; a sequencing error may be responsible. The gene calls are TRBV24-1 and TRBJ2-2; the D is unclear. The CDR3 has 16 residues. In germline, CDR1 is KGHDR, CDR2 SFDVKD. For the CDR3, the DNA is TGTGCCAGCAGTTACGCGGCGGCCCAGTTGGGAGGGGAGCTGTTTTTT. This encodes CASSYAAAQLGGELFF.

As regards this clonotype: This could be a read error, since a much larger clone is one nucleotide away. The chain employs TRBV2 and TRBJ2-5; D unclear. Germline V CDR1 and CDR2: SNHLY, FYNNEI. The CDR3 is 11 amino acids. V was trimmed by 7 bases and J by 3 bases, leaving 6 bases between them. CDR3: CASNPEETQYF. The CDR3 DNA is TGTGCCAGCAACCCCGAAGAGACCCAGTACTTC.

This clonotype was recorded once. The rearrangement joins TRBV10-3 to TRBJ2-7; D is perhaps TRBD2 (6 bases). The CDR3 is made up of 19 amino acids. Germline CDR1 reads ENHRY; CDR2 reads SYGVKD. V lost 10 bases, J lost 2 bases, and 33 bases lay in between. The CDR3 sequence: CASIPGPVQMGGRAYEQYF. Here the CDR3 DNA reads TGTGCCAGCATCCCCGGCCCGGTGCAGATGGGGGGAAGGGCCTACGAGCAGTACTTC.

This clonotype was counted between two and nine times. CDR3 sequence reads: CASSYLLNSGANVLTF. The CDR3 DNA follows: TGTGCCAGCAGTTACTTACTGAACTCTGGGGCCAACGTCCTGACTTTC. The J gene is TRBJ2-6, the V gene TRBV9; the D is unclear. Germline CDR1 reads SGDLS; CDR2 reads YYNGEE. Trimming stripped 5 bases from V and 0 bases from J, with 12 bases between. This CDR3 spans 16 amino acids.

This chain connects TRBV25-1 to TRBJ1-1, with D hard to call. This CDR3 is 13 amino acids long. Germline CDR1 is MGHDK and CDR2 is SYGVNS. Trimming left V 6 bases short and J 1 base short, with 9 bases between. The CDR3 DNA follows: TGTGCCAGCAGCCATAGCCAGAACACTGAAGCTTTCTTT. Its translation: CASSHSQNTEAFF.

This rearrangement joins TRBV10-3 to TRBJ2-5; the D gene could be TRBD1 or TRBD2 (5 bases each). V shed 10 bases and J shed 3 bases, with 21 bases lying between them. The CDR3 runs to 15 residues. Germline-derived CDR1 and CDR2 are ENHRY and SYGVKD. CDR3 sequence reads: CASRSHRGGKETQYF. The CDR3 coding sequence is TGTGCCAGCAGGTCCCATCGTGGGGGTAAAGAGACCCAGTACTTC.

This chain links TRBV4-1 with TRBJ2-7; a possible D gene is TRBD1 (6 bases). Germline loops: CDR1 MGHRA, CDR2 YSYEKL. Trimming cost V 0 bases and J 6 bases, with 12 bases left between them. The CDR3 is 14 residues long. The CDR3 here is CASSQEDSEFEQYF. CDR3 nucleotides: TGCGCCAGCAGCCAAGAGGACAGCGAGTTCGAGCAGTACTTC.

The V call is TRBV5-6, the J call TRBJ1-4, with 9 bases aligning to TRBD1. Germline CDR1 SGHDT, CDR2 YYEEEE. The CDR3 has 15 amino acids. Germline trimming cut 2 bases from V and 5 bases from J; bases unmatched to any gene: 4. CDR3 sequence (DNA): TGTGCCAGCAGCTTTTCCGGGACAGGGAATGAAAAACTGTTTTTT. It is translated as CASSFSGTGNEKLFF.

This chain joins TRBV9 and TRBJ1-5; 7 bases are shared with TRBD1. Losses at the gene ends were 4 bases for V and 2 bases for J; bases not matched to a gene: 6. CDR1 and CDR2 from the germline V gene are SGDLS and YYNGEE. The CDR3 runs 15 residues. Written as DNA, the CDR3 is TGTGCCAGCAGCCGAGGGGGCCCCGGCAATCAGCCCCAGCATTTT. Amino acids: CASSRGGPGNQPQHF.

The CDR3 is CASSIEGFGEKLFF. The DNA of the CDR3 is TGTGCCAGTAGTATAGAGGGATTTGGTGAAAAACTGTTTTTT. The chain couples TRBV19 to TRBJ1-4; no definite D call. This CDR3 is built from 14 residues. V lost 0 bases to trimming and J lost 7 bases, with 9 bases between them. Germline assignment: CDR1 LNHDA and CDR2 SQIVND (reference sequence).

This clonotype was seen ten or more times. The rearrangement joins TRBV7-9 to TRBJ2-2; a weak D match, TRBD2 (5 bases). Germline V lookup: CDR1 SEHNR, CDR2 FQNEAQ (reference sequence). The CDR3 extends over 17 amino acids. Between the trimmed V and J ends, which lost 1 base and 4 bases, there was a span of 16 bases. The CDR3 nucleotides read TGTGCCAGCAGCTTAGGTCTCCGCGGGTCGGCCACCGGGGAGCTGTTTTTT. Encoded protein: CASSLGLRGSATGELFF.

The chain links TRBV20-1 to TRBJ2-7; D is unclear. CDR1 and CDR2 from the germline V gene are DFQATT and SNEGSKA (reference sequence). The V gene lost 5 bases and the J gene lost 7 bases, with 15 bases spanning the gap. The CDR3 is made up of 12 amino acids. The CDR3 DNA follows: TGCAGTGCTCCCTGGGTTATGAGTGAGCAGTACTTC. It translates to CSAPWVMSEQYF.